A single sample is the source of the 31 T cell receptor beta chains below, sequenced in a study of post-analysis software for immune sequencing data. Every TCR beta cDNA library bore unique molecular identifiers. TCRdb called the PCR reads again in MiXCR, with one record for every CDR3 protein. Seen here are some 700,000 distinct CDR3 sequences, about 60% observed once, and the top ten hold approximately 10%. Study observations and caveats: TRBV5-6, TRBV5-1 and TRBV20-1 belonged to a set of a handful of TRBV segments that were more frequent in patients than controls.

Their target antigens are unknown. The sequenced sample consisted of blood. Receptors were obtained from a girl aged 2-10 years with multiple sclerosis.

The CDR3 protein is CASSLTSGRARVSYNEQFF. The CDR3 DNA is TGTGCCAGCAGCCTGACTAGCGGGAGGGCCCGGGTCTCCTACAATGAGCAGTTCTTC. The rearrangement uses TRBV5-6 and TRBJ2-1; TRBD2 aligns across 14 bases. This CDR3 spans 19 amino acids. J gave up 0 bases and V 4 bases, and 9 bases lay outside the gene matches. Looked up from germline, CDR1 is SGHDT and CDR2 is YYEEEE.

In this sample, this clonotype turned up a few times. The chain carries TRBV2 and TRBJ1-6, with 10 bases matching TRBD1. With 7 bases clipped from V and 5 bases from J, the junction kept 2 bases outside the gene matches. Germline values: CDR1 SNHLY, CDR2 FYNNEI. The CDR3 runs to 14 residues. The DNA of the CDR3 is TGTGCCAGCACTGGACAGGGGGATAATTCACCCCTCCACTTT. This gives the protein CASTGQGDNSPLHF.

This chain uses TRBV10-2 with TRBJ2-4, with 12 nucleotides matching TRBD2. V gave up 0 bases and J gave up 8 bases; unmatched junction bases: 5. The CDR3 is 16 amino acids. Looked up from germline, CDR1 is WSHSY and CDR2 is SAAADI. In DNA form, the CDR3 reads TGCGCCAGCAGTGAGTCCCCCCTAGCGGGAGGGGACATTCAGTACTTC. Its translation is CASSESPLAGGDIQYF.

This clonotype appeared a few times. V gene TRBV4-2 combines with J gene TRBJ2-7, with TRBD2 as a possible D gene (5 bases). Trimming left V 1 base short and J 3 bases short, with 22 bases between. This CDR3 is built from 18 residues. Germline V gives CDR1 LGHNA, CDR2 YNFKEQ. The CDR3 nucleotides read TGTGCCAGCAGCCAAGGCGAGGGCAGTGGAGGTTATTTCTACGAGCAGTACTTC. This translates into CASSQGEGSGGYFYEQYF.

The sample holds a few counts of this clonotype. The J gene is TRBJ2-5, the V gene TRBV25-1; D unclear. Germline CDR1 is MGHDK and CDR2 is SYGVNS. CDR3 size: 12 residues. V was shortened by 4 bases and J by 5 bases, with 8 bases between the two germline ends. The CDR3 spells CASSGLGETQYF. The DNA for the CDR3 is TGTGCCAGCAGTGGGCTGGGGGAGACCCAGTACTTC.

The V gene is TRBV18, the J gene TRBJ1-5; D uncertain. Germline lookup yields CDR1 KGHSH and CDR2 LQKENI. The CDR3 covers 14 residues. Trimming left V 3 bases short and J 1 base short, with 7 bases between. CDR3 nucleotide sequence: TGTGCCAGCTCACCTGTGTCGAGCAATCAGCCCCAGCATTTT. Its protein product is CASSPVSSNQPQHF.

This clonotype appeared once. The chain has TRBV12-3 or TRBV12-4 and TRBJ1-5; 8 bases match TRBD1. The CDR3 length is 15 residues. Unmatched junction bases numbered 11, after V lost 5 bases and J lost 8 bases. The CDR3 is CASSPDRGRNKPQHF. CDR3 in DNA: TGTGCCAGCAGTCCCGACAGGGGTCGAAATAAGCCCCAGCATTTT.

V is TRBV5-8 and J is TRBJ1-2; TRBD1 aligns across 7 bases. Trimming cost V 4 bases and J 8 bases; bases outside gene matches: 20. This CDR3 is built from 17 residues. From germline, CDR1 is SGHTS and CDR2 YDEGEE. CDR3 amino acids: CASSPIVTKRGLNGYTF. The CDR3 nucleotides are TGTGCCAGCAGCCCCATCGTAACAAAAAGGGGGCTTAACGGCTACACCTTC.

This clonotype was found a few times. CDR3 coding DNA: TGCAGTGCTAGTACCGGGACTAGCACAGATACGCAGTATTTT. Amino acids: CSASTGTSTDTQYF. V is TRBV20-1 and J is TRBJ2-3, with a weak D call TRBD2 (6 bases). CDR3 length: 14 amino acids. Trimming removed 3 bases from V and 0 bases from J, with 10 bases in between. Germline V gene lookup returns CDR1 DFQATT and CDR2 SNEGSKA (reference sequence).

V usage is TRBV5-1 and J usage is TRBJ1-1; D unclear. The V end lost 5 bases, the J end lost 5 bases, and 10 bases lay between the germline ends. CDR3 length: 12 amino acids. CDR1 SGHRS and CDR2 YFSETQ come from the germline V gene. The CDR3 DNA is TGCGCCAGCAGTGAGTTGGGAACTGAAGCTTTCTTT. Translated, it gives CASSELGTEAFF.

This clonotype was counted only a few times. This chain links TRBV4-3 with TRBJ2-1; either TRBD1 or TRBD2 may supply D (5 bases each). Germline values: CDR1 LGHNA, CDR2 YSLEER. This CDR3 spans 15 amino acids. V dropped 3 bases and J dropped 4 bases, with 13 bases sitting between them. This chain's CDR3 is CASSQGSGTYNEQFF. The CDR3 nucleotides are TGCGCCAGCAGCCAGGGCTCCGGGACGTACAATGAGCAGTTCTTC.

Here the CDR3 DNA reads TGTGCCAGCAGAGTTACGGCAGGGAGGGACCACTATGGCTACACCTTC. It codes for CASRVTAGRDHYGYTF. The rearrangement links TRBV6-5 to TRBJ1-2, with D possibly being TRBD1 (5 bases). Per the germline V gene, CDR1 is MNHEY and CDR2 is SVGAGI. Trimming left V 6 bases short and J 3 bases short, with 20 bases between. The CDR3 is 16 amino acids.

The chain is built from TRBV18 and TRBJ1-5; D is unresolved. This CDR3 is 15 amino acids long. Germline assignment: CDR1 KGHSH and CDR2 LQKENI. The V end was cut by 4 bases, the J end by 0 bases, with 10 bases between. The CDR3 sequence is CASSLQAVSNQPQHF. In DNA, the CDR3 is TGTGCCAGCTCACTGCAGGCGGTTAGCAATCAGCCCCAGCATTTT.

Details on this clonotype: The junction departs from the called germline gene at one end, perhaps through a read error. This chain connects TRBV20-1 to TRBJ2-3, with a possible D match to TRBD2 (6 bases). This CDR3 has 13 residues. Germline V gene data show CDR1 as DFQATT and CDR2 as SNEGSKA (reference sequence). The CDR3 DNA sequence: TGCAGCGCTAGCGAGGTCGTCTCAGATACGCAGTATTTT. This translates into CSASEVVSDTQYF.

J is TRBJ2-1 and V is TRBV20-1; TRBD2 matches at 9 bases. This CDR3 is built from 15 residues. CDR1 and CDR2 from the germline V gene are DFQATT and SNEGSKA (reference sequence). V lost 6 bases, J lost 6 bases, and 12 bases stayed unmatched. This chain's CDR3 is CSAPRAGGPGNEQFF. In nucleotides, the CDR3 is TGCAGTGCCCCGCGGGCGGGAGGGCCCGGCAATGAGCAGTTCTTC.

This clonotype was seen a handful of times. This chain uses TRBV21-1 with TRBJ2-4; TRBD2 is the table's D call and was not checked against the DNA. TRBV21-1 is a listed pseudogene. CDR3 length: 20 residues. In nucleotides, the CDR3 is TGTGCCAGCACCGAAACCAGAGGGACTAGCGGGCCCTTAGCCAAAAACATTCAGTACTTC. Translation gives CASTETRGTSGPLAKNIQYF.

The chain couples TRBV15 to TRBJ2-7, with D possibly being TRBD1 (6 bases). The germline gives CDR1 LNHNV, CDR2 YYDKDF (reference sequence). V lost 3 bases, J lost 2 bases, and 8 bases lay in between. The length of the CDR3 is 13 residues. In DNA, the CDR3 is TGTGCCACCAGCAGGACAGGAGCCTACGAGCAGTACTTC. It codes for CATSRTGAYEQYF.

The chain carries TRBV9 and TRBJ2-3; 8 positions match TRBD2. CDR1 and CDR2 (germline): SGDLS, YYNGEE. The length of the CDR3 is 16 residues. V was clipped by 0 bases and J by 2 bases; unmatched bases: 5. The CDR3 DNA is TGTGCCAGCAGCGTAGCCGGGACTAGAACCACAGATACGCAGTATTTT. Amino acids: CASSVAGTRTTDTQYF.

V gene TRBV12-3 or TRBV12-4 combines with J gene TRBJ2-1; no firm D call. The ends were cut back, 2 bases at V and 11 bases at J, with 7 bases in the middle. The CDR3 has 11 amino acids. The chain's CDR3 is CASSLTTKQFF. CDR3 nucleotide sequence: TGTGCCAGCAGTTTAACTACTAAGCAGTTCTTC.

This clonotype turned up a few times. J is TRBJ2-5 and V is TRBV20-1, with 11 bases identical to TRBD2. After removal of 1 base from V and 1 base from J, the junction contained 5 bases not matched to a gene. The CDR3 length is 16 residues. In germline, CDR1 is DFQATT, CDR2 SNEGSKA (reference sequence). The CDR3 nucleotides read TGCAGTGCTAGAGGAGCTAGCGGGGGGACCCAAGAGACCCAGTACTTC. Amino acids: CSARGASGGTQETQYF.

The gene calls are TRBV7-9 and TRBJ1-1, with no clear D. This CDR3 has 15 residues. Germline assignment: CDR1 SEHNR and CDR2 FQNEAQ (reference sequence). V was shortened by 6 bases and J by 3 bases, with 17 bases between the two germline ends. DNA for the CDR3: TGTGCCAGCAGTCTTAGGGCCAGACCTCACACTGAAGCTTTCTTT. This gives the protein CASSLRARPHTEAFF.

The chain employs TRBV21-1 and TRBJ1-2; the table assigns TRBD1, which was not confirmed against the DNA. TRBV21-1 is classified as a pseudogene. The CDR3 is 17 residues long. CDR3 sequence (DNA): TGTGCCAGCAGCAAAAGCCTGGACAGGGGTCGCTACTATGGCTACACCTTC. Protein: CASSKSLDRGRYYGYTF.

The chain combines TRBV5-1 with TRBJ2-3, with 9 positions matching TRBD2. Germline V lookup: CDR1 SGHRS, CDR2 YFSETQ. Trimming removed 4 bases from V and 1 base from J; junction bases left unmatched: 10. The CDR3 loop spans 17 amino acids. The CDR3 reads CASSPYASGARTDTQYF. In DNA form, the CDR3 reads TGCGCCAGCAGCCCCTACGCTAGCGGGGCTCGCACAGATACGCAGTATTTT. Variable domain in full (rest from reference TRBV5-1 and TRBJ2-3): KAGVTQTPRYLIKTRGQQVTLSCSPISGHRSVSWYQQTPGQGLQFLFEYFSETQRNKGNFPGRFSGRQFSNSRSEMNVSTLELGDSALYLCASSPYASGARTDTQYFGPGTRLTVL.

V and J are TRBV10-3 and TRBJ2-5; 10 bases are a match to TRBD1. The DNA end lines up better with TRBJ2-7; the J call may be wrong. Germline V CDR1 and CDR2: ENHRY, SYGVKD. The CDR3 runs to 16 residues. CDR3 DNA: TGTGCCATCAGTGCAACCCCCGGACAGGGGGACTACGAGCAGTACTTC. Translating it yields CAISATPGQGDYEQYF.

This chain connects TRBV7-2 to TRBJ2-1; the match to TRBD2 covers 7 bases. CDR3 length: 15 residues. The germline CDR1 and CDR2 sequences are SGHTA and FQGNSA. V shed 1 base, J shed 4 bases, and the junction held 4 bases outside the gene matches. The CDR3 bases are TGTGCCAGCAGCTTAGGGACTAGATCGTACAATGAGCAGTTCTTC. Its protein is CASSLGTRSYNEQFF.

The chain combines TRBV5-6 with TRBJ2-5, with D unresolved. This CDR3 is built from 11 residues. Looked up from germline, CDR1 is SGHDT and CDR2 is YYEEEE. The V end was cut by 3 bases, the J end by 8 bases, with 8 bases between. CDR3 in DNA: TGTGCCAGCAGCTATACGGGTACCCAGTACTTC. Its protein product is CASSYTGTQYF. The variable domain in full, with the rest retrieved from reference TRBV5-6 and TRBJ2-5, is DAGVTQSPTHLIKTRGQQVTLRCSPKSGHDTVSWYQQALGQGPQFIFQYYEEEERQRGNFPDRFSGHQFPNYSSELNVNALLLGDSALYLCASSYTGTQYFGPGTRLLVL.

This chain links TRBV30 with TRBJ1-5; a weak D match, TRBD1 (5 bases). This CDR3 comprises 13 residues. V was trimmed by 1 base and J by 5 bases, leaving 9 bases between them. Germline V gene data show CDR1 as GTSNPN and CDR2 as SVGIG (reference sequence). In DNA form, the CDR3 reads TGTGCCTGGAGTGCCGGGACGGATCAGCCCCAGCATTTT. As protein: CAWSAGTDQPQHF.

This clonotype was recorded a few times. The rearrangement joins TRBV6-5 to TRBJ2-3, with 9 bases fitting TRBD1. Germline-derived CDR1 and CDR2 are MNHEY and SVGAGI. The CDR3 has 19 residues. The ends lost 2 bases at V and 2 bases at J; junction bases unmatched: 14. This CDR3 reads CASSYASGTGTFATDTQYF. CDR3 nucleotide sequence: TGTGCCAGCAGTTACGCCTCCGGGACAGGGACCTTTGCCACAGATACGCAGTATTTT.

This rearrangement joins TRBV15 to TRBJ1-1; 9 nucleotides align to TRBD1. The CDR3 totals 16 residues. CDR1 LNHNV and CDR2 YYDKDF come from the germline V gene (reference sequence). The V and J ends lost 2 bases and 5 bases, in that order; junction bases with no gene match: 9. The CDR3 nucleotides read TGTGCCACCAGCAGACTCGGGACAGGGAAAGGAACTGAAGCTTTCTTT. Translating it yields CATSRLGTGKGTEAFF.

The chain recombines TRBV6-4 with TRBJ2-3; a weak D match, TRBD2 (5 bases). This CDR3 has 16 residues. The V and J ends lost 4 bases and 5 bases respectively, with 19 bases between them. Germline V gene data show CDR1 as MRHNA and CDR2 as SNTAGT. The CDR3 DNA follows: TGTGCCAGCAGTGCCATCCCTAGTCACGGGAAAGATACGCAGTATTTT. Translating gives CASSAIPSHGKDTQYF.

This chain uses TRBV29-1 with TRBJ1-1; D uncertain. CDR3 length: 12 amino acids. CDR1 SQVTM and CDR2 ANQGSEA come from the germline V gene. V lost 4 bases and J lost 4, with 10 bases in between. The CDR3 region is CSVVRVGTEAFF. The CDR3 nucleotides read TGCAGCGTTGTGAGGGTTGGCACTGAAGCTTTCTTT.